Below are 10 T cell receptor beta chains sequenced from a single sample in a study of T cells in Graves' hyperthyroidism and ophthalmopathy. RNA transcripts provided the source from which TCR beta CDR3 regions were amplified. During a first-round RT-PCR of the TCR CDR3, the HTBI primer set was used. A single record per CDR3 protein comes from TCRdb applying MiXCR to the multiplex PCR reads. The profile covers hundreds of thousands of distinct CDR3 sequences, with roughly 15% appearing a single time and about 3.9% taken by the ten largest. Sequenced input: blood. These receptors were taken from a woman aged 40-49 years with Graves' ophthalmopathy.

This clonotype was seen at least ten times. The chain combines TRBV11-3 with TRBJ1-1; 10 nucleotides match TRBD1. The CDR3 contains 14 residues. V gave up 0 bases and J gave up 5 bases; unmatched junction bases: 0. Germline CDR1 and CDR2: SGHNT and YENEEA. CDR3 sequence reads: CASSLEDRGTEAFF. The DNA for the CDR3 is TGTGCCAGCAGCTTAGAGGACAGGGGGACTGAAGCTTTCTTT.

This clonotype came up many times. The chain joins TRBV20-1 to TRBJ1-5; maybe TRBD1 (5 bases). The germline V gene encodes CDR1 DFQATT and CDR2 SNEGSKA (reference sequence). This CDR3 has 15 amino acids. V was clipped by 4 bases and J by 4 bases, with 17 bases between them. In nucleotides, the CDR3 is TGCAGTGCTAAAGGCTTGGGGGGAAGAAATCAGCCCCAGCATTTT. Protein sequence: CSAKGLGGRNQPQHF.

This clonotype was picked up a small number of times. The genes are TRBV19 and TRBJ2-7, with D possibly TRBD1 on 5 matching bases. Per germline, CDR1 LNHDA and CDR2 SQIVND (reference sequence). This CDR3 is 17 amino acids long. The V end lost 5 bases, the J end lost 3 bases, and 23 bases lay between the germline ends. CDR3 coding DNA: TGTGCCAGTAGTGAGGAGTGGGGCCAGAAAGGTCGCTACGAGCAGTACTTC. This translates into CASSEEWGQKGRYEQYF.

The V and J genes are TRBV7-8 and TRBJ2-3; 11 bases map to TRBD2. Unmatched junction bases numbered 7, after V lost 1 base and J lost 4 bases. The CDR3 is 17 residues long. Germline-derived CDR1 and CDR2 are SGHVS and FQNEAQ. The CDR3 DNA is TGTGCCAGCAGCTTAGGCTTACTAGCGGGAGCTCCAGATACGCAGTATTTT. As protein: CASSLGLLAGAPDTQYF.

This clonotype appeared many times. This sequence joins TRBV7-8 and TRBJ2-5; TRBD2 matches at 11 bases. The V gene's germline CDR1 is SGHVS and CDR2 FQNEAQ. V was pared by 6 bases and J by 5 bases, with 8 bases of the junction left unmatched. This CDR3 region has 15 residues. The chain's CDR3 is CASSLSGLAVETQYF. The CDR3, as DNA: TGTGCCAGCAGTTTGTCGGGACTAGCGGTTGAGACCCAGTACTTC.

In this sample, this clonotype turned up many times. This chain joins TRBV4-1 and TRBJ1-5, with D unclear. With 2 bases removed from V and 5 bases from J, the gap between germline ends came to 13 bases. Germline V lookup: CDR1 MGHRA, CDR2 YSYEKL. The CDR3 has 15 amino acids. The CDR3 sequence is CASSQRAIEDQPQHF. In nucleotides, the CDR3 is TGCGCCAGCAGCCAAAGGGCTATTGAGGATCAGCCCCAGCATTTT.

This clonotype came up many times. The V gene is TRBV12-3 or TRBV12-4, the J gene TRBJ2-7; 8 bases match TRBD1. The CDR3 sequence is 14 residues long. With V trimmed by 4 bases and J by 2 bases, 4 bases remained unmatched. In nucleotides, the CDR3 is TGTGCCAGCAGTTCGGGACAGGAACCCTACGAGCAGTACTTC. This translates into CASSSGQEPYEQYF.

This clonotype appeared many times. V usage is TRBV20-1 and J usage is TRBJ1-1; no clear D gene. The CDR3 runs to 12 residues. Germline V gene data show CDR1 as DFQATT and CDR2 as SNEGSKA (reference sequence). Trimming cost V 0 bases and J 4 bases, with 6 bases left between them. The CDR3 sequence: CSAREWGTEAFF. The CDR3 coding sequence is TGCAGTGCTAGAGAATGGGGCACTGAAGCTTTCTTT.

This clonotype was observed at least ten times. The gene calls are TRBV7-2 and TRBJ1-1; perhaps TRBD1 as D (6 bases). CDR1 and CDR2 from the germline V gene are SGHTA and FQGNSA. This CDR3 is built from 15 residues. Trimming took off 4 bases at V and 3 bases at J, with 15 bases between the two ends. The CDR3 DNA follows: TGTGCCAGCAGCTCCCGAGGGGGTCGGGACACTGAAGCTTTCTTT. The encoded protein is CASSSRGGRDTEAFF.

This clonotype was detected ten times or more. CDR3 loop: CASSYLSTGELFF. Written as DNA, the CDR3 is TGTGCCAGCAGTTACTTGAGCACCGGGGAGCTGTTTTTT. The chain combines TRBV6-5 with TRBJ2-2; D is uncertain. CDR3 length equals 13 residues. Trimming took off 1 base at V and 4 bases at J, with 4 bases between the two ends. Germline CDR1 MNHEY, CDR2 SVGAGI.